The 3 T cell receptor beta chains in this list originate from one sample, sequenced in a study of blood T cell repertoires in COVID-19. Only in-frame clones appear in the TCRdb table, and some are missing; sequencing was by immunoSEQ multiplex PCR. The sample yields approximately 300,000 clones, roughly 90% seen once. Sequencing was done on a sample of PBMCs or T cells enriched from blood (not recorded which). All receptors derive from a woman in her 30s who had been exposed to COVID-19.

This chain uses TRBV7-2 with TRBJ2-1; D is possibly TRBD1 (5 bases). The CDR3 extends over 13 amino acids. The germline V and J ends were trimmed by 1 base and 9 bases, with 10 bases remaining between them. Germline V gene data show CDR1 as SGHTA and CDR2 as FQGNSA. The CDR3 DNA reads as TGTGCCAGCAGCTTAGGGGGCCGAGGTGAGCAGTTCTTC. It is translated as CASSLGGRGEQFF.

The genes are TRBV7-9 and TRBJ1-2; 8 nucleotides align to TRBD1. Germline assignment: CDR1 SEHNR and CDR2 FQNEAQ (reference sequence). V was pared by 5 bases and J by 5 bases, with 7 bases of the junction left unmatched. CDR3 size: 14 residues. In DNA, the CDR3 is TGTGCCAGCAGCCCTCGACAGGGGTGGTATGGCTACACCTTC. Residues: CASSPRQGWYGYTF.

The genes are TRBV7-8 and TRBJ2-7, with 9 bases that match TRBD1. Germline V gene lookup returns CDR1 SGHVS and CDR2 FQNEAQ. V dropped 1 base and J dropped 4; count of bases not matched to a gene: 5. The CDR3 sequence is 15 residues long. CDR3 DNA: TGTGCCAGCAGCTTAGGGGGACAGGGTGCATACGAGCAGTACTTC. Translation: CASSLGGQGAYEQYF.